This T cell receptor (beta chain) stems from a study of cytomegalovirus exposure and HLA in healthy donors. Study-level information: For the roughly 400 genotyped donors, roughly 80% fell within the Caucasian-associated ancestry cluster.

Comments on this clone: The target antigen is unknown.

The PCR was carried out with 60 Vbeta primers and 13 Jbeta primers. Clones were read by immunoSEQ multiplex PCR, and TCRdb kept only the in-frame ones, dropping some. The table records some 200,000 clones, 65% to 85% of them present only once. General observations from the study: Rare TCR sequences predominated, though certain public TCRs were found in many donors. Being indistinguishable, some V segments were excluded, TRBV6-2 and TRBV6-3 among them. Further analysis was carried out later, and it showed several of the most significant clusters appearing linked to common viral pathogens.

CDR1 is LNHDA and CDR2 is SQIVND in the germline V gene (reference sequence). V lost 7 bases, J lost 1 base, and 14 bases lay in between. The CDR3 runs 15 residues. The clonotype comes from a female donor in good health and CMV-seronegative. Material: PBMCs. V and J are TRBV19 and TRBJ1-5; TRBD1 is a possible D gene (6 bases). The CDR3 is CASIIRGGSNQPQHF. The CDR3 bases are TGTGCCAGTATCATACGGGGGGGCAGCAATCAGCCCCAGCATTTT.